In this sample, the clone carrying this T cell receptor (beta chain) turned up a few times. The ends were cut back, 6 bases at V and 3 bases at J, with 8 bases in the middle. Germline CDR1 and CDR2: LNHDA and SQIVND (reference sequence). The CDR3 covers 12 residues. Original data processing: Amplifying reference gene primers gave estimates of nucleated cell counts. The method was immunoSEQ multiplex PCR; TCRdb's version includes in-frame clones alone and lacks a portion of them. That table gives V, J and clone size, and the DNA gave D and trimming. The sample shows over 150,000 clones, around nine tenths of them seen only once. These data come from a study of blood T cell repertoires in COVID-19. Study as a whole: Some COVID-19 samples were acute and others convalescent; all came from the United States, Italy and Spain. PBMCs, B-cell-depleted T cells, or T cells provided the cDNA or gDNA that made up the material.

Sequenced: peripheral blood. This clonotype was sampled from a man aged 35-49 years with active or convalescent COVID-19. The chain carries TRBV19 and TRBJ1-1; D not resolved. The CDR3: CASRRVDTEAFF. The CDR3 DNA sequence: TGTGCCAGTAGGAGGGTTGACACTGAAGCTTTCTTT.